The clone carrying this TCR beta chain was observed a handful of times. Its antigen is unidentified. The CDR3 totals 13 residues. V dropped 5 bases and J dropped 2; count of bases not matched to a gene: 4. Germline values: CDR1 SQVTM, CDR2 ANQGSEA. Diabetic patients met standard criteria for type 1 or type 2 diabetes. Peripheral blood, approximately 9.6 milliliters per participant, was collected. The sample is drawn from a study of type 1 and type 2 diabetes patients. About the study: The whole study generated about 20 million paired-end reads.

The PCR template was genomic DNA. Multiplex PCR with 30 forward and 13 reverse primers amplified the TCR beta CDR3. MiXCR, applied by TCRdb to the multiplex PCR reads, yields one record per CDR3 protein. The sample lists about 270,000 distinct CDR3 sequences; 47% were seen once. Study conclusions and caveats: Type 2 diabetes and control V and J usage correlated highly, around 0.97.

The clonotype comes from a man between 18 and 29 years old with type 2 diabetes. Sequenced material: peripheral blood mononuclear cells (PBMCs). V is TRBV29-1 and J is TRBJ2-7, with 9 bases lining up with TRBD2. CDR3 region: CSVKAGGTYEQYF. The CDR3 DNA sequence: TGCAGCGTTAAAGCGGGAGGTACCTACGAGCAGTACTTC.